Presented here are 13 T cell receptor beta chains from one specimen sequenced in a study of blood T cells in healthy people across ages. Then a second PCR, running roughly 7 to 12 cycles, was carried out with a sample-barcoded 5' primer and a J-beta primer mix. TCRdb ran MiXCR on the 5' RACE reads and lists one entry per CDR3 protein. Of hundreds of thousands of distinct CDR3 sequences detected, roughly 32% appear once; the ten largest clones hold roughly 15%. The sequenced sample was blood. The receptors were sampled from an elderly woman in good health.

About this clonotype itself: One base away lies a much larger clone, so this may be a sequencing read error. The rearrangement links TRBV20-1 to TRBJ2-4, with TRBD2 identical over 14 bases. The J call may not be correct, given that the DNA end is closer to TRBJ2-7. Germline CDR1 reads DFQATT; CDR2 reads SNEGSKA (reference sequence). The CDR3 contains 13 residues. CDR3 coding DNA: TGCAGTGTCCGACTAGCGGGGGGGAACGAGCAGTACTTC. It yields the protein CSVRLAGGNEQYF.

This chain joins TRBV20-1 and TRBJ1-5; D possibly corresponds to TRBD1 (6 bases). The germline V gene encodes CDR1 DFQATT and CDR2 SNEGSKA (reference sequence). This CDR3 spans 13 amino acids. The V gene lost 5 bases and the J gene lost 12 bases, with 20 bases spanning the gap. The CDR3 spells CSAPTGDQAFQHF. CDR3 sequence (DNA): TGCAGTGCTCCGACAGGCGATCAGGCTTTCCAGCATTTT.

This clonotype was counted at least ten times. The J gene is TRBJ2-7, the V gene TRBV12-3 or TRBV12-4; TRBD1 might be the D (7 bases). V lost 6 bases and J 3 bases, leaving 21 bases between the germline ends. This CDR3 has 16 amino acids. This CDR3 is CASRINRGTAFYEQYF. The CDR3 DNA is TGTGCCAGCAGGATAAATCGGGGGACAGCCTTCTACGAGCAGTACTTC.

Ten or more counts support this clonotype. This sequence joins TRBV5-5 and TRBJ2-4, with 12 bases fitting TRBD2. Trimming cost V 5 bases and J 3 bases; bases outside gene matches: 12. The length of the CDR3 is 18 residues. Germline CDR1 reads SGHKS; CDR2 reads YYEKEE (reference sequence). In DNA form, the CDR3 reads TGTGCCAGCAGGCCTCCCCTAGCGGGGGGGCGAGGCAAAAACATTCAGTACTTC. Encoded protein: CASRPPLAGGRGKNIQYF.

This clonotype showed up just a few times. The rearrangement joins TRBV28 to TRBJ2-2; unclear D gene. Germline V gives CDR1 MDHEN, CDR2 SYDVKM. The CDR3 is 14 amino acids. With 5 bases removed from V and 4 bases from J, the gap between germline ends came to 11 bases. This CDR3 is CASSQGTATGELFF. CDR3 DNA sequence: TGTGCCAGCAGTCAAGGTACGGCCACCGGGGAGCTGTTTTTT. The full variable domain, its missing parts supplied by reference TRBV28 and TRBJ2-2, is DVKVTQSSRYLVKRTGEKVFLECVQDMDHENMFWYRQDPGLGLRLIYFSYDVKMKEKGDIPEGYSVSREKKERFSLILESASTNQTSMYLCASSQGTATGELFFGEGSRLTVL.

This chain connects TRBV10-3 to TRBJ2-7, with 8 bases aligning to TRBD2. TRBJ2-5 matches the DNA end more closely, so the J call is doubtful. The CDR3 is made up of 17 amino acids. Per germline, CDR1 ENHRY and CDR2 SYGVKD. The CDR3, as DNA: TGTGCCATCAGTGGGCCGGGACGAGCGGGGGTGCAAGAGACCCAGTACTTC. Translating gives CAISGPGRAGVQETQYF.

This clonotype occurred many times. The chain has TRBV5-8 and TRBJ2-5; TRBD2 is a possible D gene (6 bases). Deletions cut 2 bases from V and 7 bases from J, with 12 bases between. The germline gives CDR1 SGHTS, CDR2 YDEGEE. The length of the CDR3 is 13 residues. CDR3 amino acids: CASSLGGSGTQYF. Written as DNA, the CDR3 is TGTGCCAGCAGCTTAGGAGGGAGTGGGACCCAGTACTTC.

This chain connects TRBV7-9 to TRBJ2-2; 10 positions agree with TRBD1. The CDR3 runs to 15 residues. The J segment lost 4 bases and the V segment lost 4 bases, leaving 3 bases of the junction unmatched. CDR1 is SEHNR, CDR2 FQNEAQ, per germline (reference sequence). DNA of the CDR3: TGTGCCAGCAGCTGGACAGGGGGGAGCACCGGGGAGCTGTTTTTT. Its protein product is CASSWTGGSTGELFF.

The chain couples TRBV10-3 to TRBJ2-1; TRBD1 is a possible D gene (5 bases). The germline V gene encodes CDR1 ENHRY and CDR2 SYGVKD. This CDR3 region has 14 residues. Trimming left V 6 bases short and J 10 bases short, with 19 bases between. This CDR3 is CAIREGAGMSEQFF. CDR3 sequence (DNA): TGTGCCATCAGGGAAGGGGCAGGAATGAGCGAGCAGTTCTTC.

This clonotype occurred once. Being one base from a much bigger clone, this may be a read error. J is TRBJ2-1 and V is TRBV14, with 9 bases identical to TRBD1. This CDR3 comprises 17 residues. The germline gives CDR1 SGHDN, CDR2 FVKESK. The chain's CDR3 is CTSSQGPGGTGRNEQFF. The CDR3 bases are TGTACCAGCAGCCAAGGGCCCGGGGGGACAGGGAGAAATGAGCAGTTCTTC.

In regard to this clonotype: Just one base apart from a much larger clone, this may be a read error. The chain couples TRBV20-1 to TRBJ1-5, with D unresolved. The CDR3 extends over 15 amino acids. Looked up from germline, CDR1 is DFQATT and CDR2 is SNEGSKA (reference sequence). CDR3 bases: TGCAGTGCTAGAGATGCCAAGGGTAGCAATCAGTCCCAGCATTTT. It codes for CSARDAKGSNQSQHF.

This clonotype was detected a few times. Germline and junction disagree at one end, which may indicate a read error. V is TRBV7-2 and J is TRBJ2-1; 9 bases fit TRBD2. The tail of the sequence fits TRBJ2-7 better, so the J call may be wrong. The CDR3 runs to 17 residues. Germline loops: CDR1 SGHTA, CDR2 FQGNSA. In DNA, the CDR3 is TGTGCCAGCAGTTTAGCACGGGCTAGCGGGGCCTACAATGAGCAGTACTTC. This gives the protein CASSLARASGAYNEQYF.

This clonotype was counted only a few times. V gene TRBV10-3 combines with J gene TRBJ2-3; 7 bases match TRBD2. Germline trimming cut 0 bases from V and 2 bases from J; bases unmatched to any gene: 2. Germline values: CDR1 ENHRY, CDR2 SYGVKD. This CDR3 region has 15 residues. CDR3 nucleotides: TGTGCCATCAGTGAGTCGAAGCGGGACACAGATACGCAGTATTTT. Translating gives CAISESKRDTDTQYF.